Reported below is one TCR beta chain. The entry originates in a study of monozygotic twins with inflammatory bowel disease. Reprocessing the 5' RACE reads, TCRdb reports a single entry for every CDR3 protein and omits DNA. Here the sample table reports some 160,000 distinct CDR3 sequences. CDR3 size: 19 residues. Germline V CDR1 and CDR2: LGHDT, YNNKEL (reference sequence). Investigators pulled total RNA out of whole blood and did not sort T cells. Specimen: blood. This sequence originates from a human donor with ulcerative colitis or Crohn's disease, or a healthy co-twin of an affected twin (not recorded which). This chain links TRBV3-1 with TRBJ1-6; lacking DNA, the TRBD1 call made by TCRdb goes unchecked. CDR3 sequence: CASSQGGLGRGTYNSPLHF.